This T cell receptor beta chain was observed in a study of regulatory T cells in long-lasting Graves disease. General study results and limits: For persistent Graves' patients, TCR diversity was lower than for newly diagnosed ones. Accuracy might have suffered from few samples.

CDR3-region Arm-PCR and iRepertoire HTBI primers produced the TCR beta libraries. TCRdb processed the multiplex PCR reads anew with MiXCR; each CDR3 protein has one entry. This table has 600,000 to 800,000 distinct CDR3 sequences, roughly 30% appearing once. Between the trimmed V and J ends, which lost 8 bases and 4 bases, there was a span of 11 bases. Germline loops: CDR1 MDHEN, CDR2 SYDVKM. This CDR3 spans 12 amino acids. Time point: persistent/refractory GD, antithyroid drugs over 5 years with positive TRAb. The TCR library was made from RNA extracted from PBMCs. By American Thyroid Association guidelines, Graves' disease was diagnosed in the cohort. This clonotype was observed at least ten times. What it binds is unknown.

This specimen consisted of peripheral blood mononuclear cells (PBMCs), obtained when the disease was refractory, from a patient treated with antithyroid drugs. The chain is built from TRBV28 and TRBJ1-2; weak D call: TRBD1 (6 bases). The clonotype comes from a female donor with Graves disease. CDR3 residues: CASRGATYGYTF. For the CDR3, the DNA is TGTGCCAGCCGGGGGGCTACCTATGGCTACACCTTC.